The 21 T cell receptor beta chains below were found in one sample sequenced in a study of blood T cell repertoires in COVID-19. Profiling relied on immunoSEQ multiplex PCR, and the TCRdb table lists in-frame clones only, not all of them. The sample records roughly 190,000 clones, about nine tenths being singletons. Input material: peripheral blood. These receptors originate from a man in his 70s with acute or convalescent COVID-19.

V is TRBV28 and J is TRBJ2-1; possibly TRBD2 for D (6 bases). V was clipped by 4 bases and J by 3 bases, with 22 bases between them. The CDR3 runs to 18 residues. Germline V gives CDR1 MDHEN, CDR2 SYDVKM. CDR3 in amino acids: CASSSGGTVYNVYNEQFF. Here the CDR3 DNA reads TGTGCCAGCAGTTCTGGAGGGACGGTCTACAATGTCTACAATGAGCAGTTCTTC.

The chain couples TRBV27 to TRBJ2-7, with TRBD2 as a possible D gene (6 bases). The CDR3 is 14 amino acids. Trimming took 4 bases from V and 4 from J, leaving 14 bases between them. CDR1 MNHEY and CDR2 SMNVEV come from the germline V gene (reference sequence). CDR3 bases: TGTGCCAGCAGTTCGGAGGGGACGGATTACGAGCAGTACTTC. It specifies CASSSEGTDYEQYF.

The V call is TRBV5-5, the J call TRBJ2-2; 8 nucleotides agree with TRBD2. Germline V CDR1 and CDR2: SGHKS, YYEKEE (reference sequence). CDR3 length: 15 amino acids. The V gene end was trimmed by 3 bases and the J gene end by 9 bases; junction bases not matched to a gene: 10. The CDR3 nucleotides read TGTGCCAGCAGCTGGGGTGGTAGCGGGGATCGGGAGCTGTTTTTT. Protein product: CASSWGGSGDRELFF.

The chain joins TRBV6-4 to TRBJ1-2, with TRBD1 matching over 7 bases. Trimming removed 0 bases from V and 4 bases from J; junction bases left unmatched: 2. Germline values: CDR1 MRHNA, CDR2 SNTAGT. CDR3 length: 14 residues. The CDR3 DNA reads TGTGCCAGCAGTGACTCCGGGACAGCCTATGGCTACACCTTC. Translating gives CASSDSGTAYGYTF.

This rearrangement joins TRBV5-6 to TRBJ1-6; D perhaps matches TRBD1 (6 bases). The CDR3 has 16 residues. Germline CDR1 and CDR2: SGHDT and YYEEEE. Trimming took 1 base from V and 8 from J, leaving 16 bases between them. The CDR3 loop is CASSLRGSAEDSPLHF. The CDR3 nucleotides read TGTGCCAGCAGCTTGAGGGGGTCTGCAGAGGATTCACCCCTCCACTTT.

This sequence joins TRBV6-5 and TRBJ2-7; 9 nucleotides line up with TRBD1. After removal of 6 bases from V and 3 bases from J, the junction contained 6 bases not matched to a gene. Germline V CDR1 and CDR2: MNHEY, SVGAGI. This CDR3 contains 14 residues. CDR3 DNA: TGTGCCAGCAGGAGGGGACAGGGAGGCTACGAGCAGTACTTC. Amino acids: CASRRGQGGYEQYF.

The CDR3 DNA reads as TGTGCCTGGAGTCTTAGCGGACAAGAGACCCAGTACTTC. Residues: CAWSLSGQETQYF. The chain recombines TRBV30 with TRBJ2-5; possibly TRBD2 for D (6 bases). Trimming took off 2 bases at V and 2 bases at J, with 9 bases between the two ends. The CDR3 is 13 residues long. CDR1 is GTSNPN, CDR2 SVGIG, per germline (reference sequence).

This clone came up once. CDR3 in DNA: TGTGCCAGCAGTTACGACAGGGCCGTCATGAACACTGAAGCTTTCTTT. This codes for CASSYDRAVMNTEAFF. The chain has TRBV6-6 and TRBJ1-1; 7 positions agree with TRBD1. Looked up from germline, CDR1 is MNHNY and CDR2 is SVGAGI (reference sequence). The junction had 6 bases not matched to a gene; V was cut back by 2 bases and J by 0 bases. The CDR3 has 16 residues.

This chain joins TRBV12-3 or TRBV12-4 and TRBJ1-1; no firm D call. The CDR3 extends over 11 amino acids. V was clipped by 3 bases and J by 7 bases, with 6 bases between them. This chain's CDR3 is CASSFIGEAFF. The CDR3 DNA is TGTGCCAGCAGTTTCATCGGTGAAGCTTTCTTT.

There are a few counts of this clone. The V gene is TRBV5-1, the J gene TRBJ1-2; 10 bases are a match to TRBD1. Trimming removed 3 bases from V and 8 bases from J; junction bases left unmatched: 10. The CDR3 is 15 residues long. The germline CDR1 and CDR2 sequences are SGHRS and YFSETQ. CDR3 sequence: CASSSPTGQGEGYTF. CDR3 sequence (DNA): TGCGCCAGCAGCTCGCCGACAGGACAGGGGGAAGGCTACACCTTC.

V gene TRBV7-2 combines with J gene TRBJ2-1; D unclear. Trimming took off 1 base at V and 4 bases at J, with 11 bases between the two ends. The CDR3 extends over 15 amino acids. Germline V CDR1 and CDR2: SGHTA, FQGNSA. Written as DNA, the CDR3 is TGTGCCAGCAGCTTAGGGCCCCCACAATACAATGAGCAGTTCTTC. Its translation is CASSLGPPQYNEQFF.

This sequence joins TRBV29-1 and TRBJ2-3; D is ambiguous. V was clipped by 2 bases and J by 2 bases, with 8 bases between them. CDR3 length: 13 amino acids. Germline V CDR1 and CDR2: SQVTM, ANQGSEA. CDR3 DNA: TGCAGCGTTGAATGGCCCCTCACAGATACGCAGTATTTT. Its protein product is CSVEWPLTDTQYF.

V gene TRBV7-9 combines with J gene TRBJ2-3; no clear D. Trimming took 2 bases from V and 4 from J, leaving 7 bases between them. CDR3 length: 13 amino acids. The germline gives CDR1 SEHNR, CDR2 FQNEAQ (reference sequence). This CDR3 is CASSLNSADTQYF. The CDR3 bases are TGTGCCAGCAGCTTAAATTCTGCAGATACGCAGTATTTT.

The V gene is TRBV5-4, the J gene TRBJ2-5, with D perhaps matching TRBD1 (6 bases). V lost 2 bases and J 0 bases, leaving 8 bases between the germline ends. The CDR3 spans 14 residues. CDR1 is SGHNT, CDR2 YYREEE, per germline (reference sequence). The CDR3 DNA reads TGTGCCAGCAGCTTAGGACAGCACCAAGAGACCCAGTACTTC. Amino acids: CASSLGQHQETQYF.

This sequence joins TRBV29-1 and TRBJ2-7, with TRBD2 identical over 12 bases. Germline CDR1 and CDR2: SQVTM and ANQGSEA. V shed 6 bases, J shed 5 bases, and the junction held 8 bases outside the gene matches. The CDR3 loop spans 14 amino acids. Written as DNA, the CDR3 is TGCAGCGTCTTGACTAGCGGGAGTAACGACGAGCAGTACTTC. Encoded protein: CSVLTSGSNDEQYF.

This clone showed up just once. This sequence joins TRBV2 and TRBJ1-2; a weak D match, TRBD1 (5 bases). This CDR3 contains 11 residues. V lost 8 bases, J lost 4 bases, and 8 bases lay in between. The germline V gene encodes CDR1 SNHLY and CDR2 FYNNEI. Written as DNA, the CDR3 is TGTGCCAGCGGGGCCCTCTATGGCTACACCTTC. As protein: CASGALYGYTF. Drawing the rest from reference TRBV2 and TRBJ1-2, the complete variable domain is EPEVTQTPSHQVTQMGQEVILRCVPISNHLYFYWYRQILGQKVEFLVSFYNNEISEKSEIFDDQFSVERPDGSNFTLKIRSTKLEDSAMYFCASGALYGYTFGSGTRLTVV.

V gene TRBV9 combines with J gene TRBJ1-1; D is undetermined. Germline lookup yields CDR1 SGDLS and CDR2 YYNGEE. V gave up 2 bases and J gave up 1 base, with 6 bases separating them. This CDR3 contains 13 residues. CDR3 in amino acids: CASSVQANTEAFF. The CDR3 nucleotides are TGTGCCAGCAGCGTTCAAGCGAACACTGAAGCTTTCTTT.

The chain's CDR3 is CASSLESGTGTEAFF. The CDR3 DNA reads as TGTGCCAGCAGCTTGGAATCCGGGACAGGGACTGAAGCTTTCTTT. This rearrangement joins TRBV5-5 to TRBJ1-1, with 9 positions matching TRBD1. The ends lost 0 bases at V and 5 bases at J; junction bases unmatched: 5. The CDR3 spans 15 residues. Germline V gene sequence: CDR1 SGHKS, CDR2 YYEKEE (reference sequence).

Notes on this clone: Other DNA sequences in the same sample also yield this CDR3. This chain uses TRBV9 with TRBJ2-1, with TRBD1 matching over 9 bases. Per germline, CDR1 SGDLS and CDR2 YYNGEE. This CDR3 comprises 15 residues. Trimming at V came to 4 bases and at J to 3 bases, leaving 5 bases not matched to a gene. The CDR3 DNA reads TGTGCCAGCAGCCCCGGACAGGGGCTCTACAATGAGCAGTTCTTC. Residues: CASSPGQGLYNEQFF.

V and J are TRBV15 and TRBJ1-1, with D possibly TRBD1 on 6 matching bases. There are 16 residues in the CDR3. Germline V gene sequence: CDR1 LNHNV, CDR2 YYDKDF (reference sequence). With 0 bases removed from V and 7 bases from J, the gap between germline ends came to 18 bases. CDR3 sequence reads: CATSRDQGGGRHEAFF. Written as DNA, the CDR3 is TGTGCCACCAGCAGAGATCAAGGGGGGGGACGCCATGAAGCTTTCTTT.

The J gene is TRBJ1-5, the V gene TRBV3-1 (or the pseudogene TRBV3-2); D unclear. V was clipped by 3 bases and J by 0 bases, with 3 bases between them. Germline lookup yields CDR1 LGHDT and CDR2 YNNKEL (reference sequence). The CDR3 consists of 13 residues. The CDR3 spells CASSHGSNQPQHF. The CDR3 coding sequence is TGTGCCAGCAGCCACGGTAGCAATCAGCCCCAGCATTTT.